Shown below are 20 T cell receptor beta chains from a single sample sequenced in a study of OX40 agonist ivuxolimab in advanced cancers. Sequencing used immunoSEQ multiplex PCR; TCRdb keeps in-frame clones, though not all of them. The repertoire includes over 75,000 clones, 75% to 95% of them detected once, and about 9% sits in the top ten. Sequencing used CD4+ or CD8+ T cells sorted from blood, obtained in a trial of the OX40 agonist ivuxolimab. Every receptor here comes from an adult with an advanced solid tumor such as melanoma, head and neck, liver or kidney cancer.

As concerns this clone: Other DNA sequences within the sample encode an identical CDR3. This chain uses TRBV4-1 with TRBJ2-2; D ambiguous. Germline CDR1 reads MGHRA; CDR2 reads YSYEKL. Trimming cost V 1 base and J 6 bases, with 3 bases left between them. This CDR3 comprises 12 residues. CDR3 nucleotide sequence: TGCGCCAGCAGCCAAGGATCCGGGGAGCTGTTTTTT. Protein: CASSQGSGELFF.

The chain has TRBV5-1 and TRBJ1-6, with D hard to call. The CDR3 is made up of 15 amino acids. Germline V CDR1 and CDR2: SGHRS, YFSETQ. Trimming shortened V by 4 bases and J by 9 bases, and 17 bases separated the two germline ends. Here the CDR3 reads CASSDGSPPISPLHF. The CDR3 DNA is TGCGCCAGCAGCGACGGATCGCCCCCCATTTCACCCCTCCACTTT.

The chain combines TRBV27 with TRBJ1-3; no clear D gene. V was pared by 0 bases and J by 0 bases, with 15 bases between. Germline CDR1 and CDR2: MNHEY and SMNVEV (reference sequence). This CDR3 spans 18 amino acids. The CDR3 DNA is TGTGCCAGCAGTTTATCTTTCCCCGGGCCCGTCTCTGGAAACACCATATATTTT. Translated, it gives CASSLSFPGPVSGNTIYF.

The rearrangement uses TRBV9 and TRBJ2-7, with 7 bases matching TRBD1. CDR3 length: 15 residues. Germline CDR1 is SGDLS and CDR2 is YYNGEE. The junction had 6 bases not matched to a gene; V was cut back by 1 base and J by 2 bases. CDR3 DNA sequence: TGTGCCAGCAGCGTATCCGGGACAGACCCCTACGAGCAGTACTTC. Translating it yields CASSVSGTDPYEQYF.

This clone was found once. This chain joins TRBV10-1 and TRBJ1-1, with 10 bases lining up with TRBD1. CDR1 WNHNN and CDR2 SYGVQD come from the germline V gene (reference sequence). The CDR3 is made up of 12 amino acids. V lost 6 bases, J lost 7 bases, and 2 bases stayed unmatched. The CDR3 loop is CASRGDRGEAFF. The CDR3 nucleotides are TGCGCCAGCAGAGGGGACAGGGGTGAAGCTTTCTTT.

As for this clone: Other DNA sequences within the sample encode an identical CDR3. J is TRBJ2-5 and V is TRBV7-2; D not certain. The CDR3 is 12 amino acids. CDR1 is SGHTA, CDR2 FQGNSA, per germline. Between the trimmed V and J ends, which lost 2 bases and 5 bases, there was a span of 6 bases. The CDR3: CASSLSRETQYF. The CDR3, as DNA: TGTGCCAGCAGCTTATCTAGGGAGACCCAGTACTTC.

V and J are TRBV28 and TRBJ2-5; the match to TRBD2 covers 12 bases. Trimming cost V 5 bases and J 7 bases; bases outside gene matches: 8. Germline CDR1 is MDHEN and CDR2 is SYDVKM. This CDR3 has 15 residues. CDR3 region: CASSPNELAGGTQYF. The CDR3 DNA sequence: TGTGCCAGCAGTCCAAATGAACTAGCGGGAGGGACCCAGTACTTC.

The V call is TRBV27, the J call TRBJ2-6; D may be TRBD1 or TRBD2 (5 bases each). The CDR3 loop spans 16 amino acids. Germline V gene lookup returns CDR1 MNHEY and CDR2 SMNVEV (reference sequence). V shed 3 bases and J shed 0 bases, with 9 bases lying between them. The CDR3 DNA sequence: TGTGCCAGCAGTTTGGGGGTCTCCTCTGGGGCCAACGTCCTGACTTTC. It encodes CASSLGVSSGANVLTF.

The chain uses TRBV19 and TRBJ1-5; no clear D gene. The CDR3 is 13 amino acids. V dropped 5 bases and J dropped 4 bases, with 9 bases sitting between them. From germline, CDR1 is LNHDA and CDR2 SQIVND (reference sequence). The CDR3 region is CASSPGLNQPQHF. CDR3 DNA: TGTGCCAGTAGTCCCGGATTGAATCAGCCCCAGCATTTT.

The gene calls are TRBV2 and TRBJ2-5, with 7 bases fitting TRBD2. CDR1 SNHLY and CDR2 FYNNEI come from the germline V gene. V shed 7 bases, J shed 10 bases, and the junction held 12 bases outside the gene matches. The CDR3 covers 13 residues. The CDR3 sequence is CASKTGTTVGQYF. CDR3 DNA sequence: TGTGCCAGCAAAACCGGGACTACAGTGGGCCAGTACTTC.

The chain links TRBV27 to TRBJ2-7, with TRBD1 matching over 9 bases. V trimming: 0 bases; J trimming: 2 bases; junction bases outside the gene matches: 2. The CDR3 has 15 residues. Germline loops: CDR1 MNHEY, CDR2 SMNVEV (reference sequence). The CDR3 DNA reads TGTGCCAGCAGTTTATCCGGGACAGGGACCTACGAGCAGTACTTC. Encoded protein: CASSLSGTGTYEQYF.

J is TRBJ1-5 and V is TRBV4-2; TRBD1 matches at 7 bases. Germline V gene lookup returns CDR1 LGHNA and CDR2 YNFKEQ. There are 14 residues in the CDR3. V dropped 6 bases and J dropped 4; count of bases not matched to a gene: 6. The DNA for the CDR3 is TGTGCCAGCAGTTTCCGGGACAGTAATCAGCCCCAGCATTTT. Its protein product is CASSFRDSNQPQHF.

The chain is built from TRBV9 and TRBJ2-1; D is uncertain. Looked up from germline, CDR1 is SGDLS and CDR2 is YYNGEE. This CDR3 has 15 amino acids. V dropped 0 bases and J dropped 0 bases, with 7 bases sitting between them. The CDR3 protein is CASSVERVSYNEQFF. The DNA of the CDR3 is TGTGCCAGCAGCGTAGAACGCGTCTCCTACAATGAGCAGTTCTTC.

With respect to this clone: Other DNA sequences in this specimen translate into the identical CDR3. This chain joins TRBV11-2 and TRBJ2-7, with unresolved D. The CDR3 runs to 13 residues. Germline V gene lookup returns CDR1 SGHAT and CDR2 FQNNGV. V was clipped by 0 bases and J by 2 bases, with 5 bases between them. CDR3 region: CASSLDRAYEQYF. For the CDR3, the DNA is TGTGCCAGCAGCTTAGACAGAGCCTACGAGCAGTACTTC.

The chain is built from TRBV5-7 and TRBJ1-1; TRBD1 might be the D (5 bases). TRBV5-7 is noted as an ORF with a role that remains uncertain. V shed 6 bases and J shed 6 bases, with 9 bases lying between them. The CDR3 contains 11 residues. CDR3 protein: CASTRGSEAFF. The CDR3 bases are TGTGCCAGCACCCGGGGGTCTGAAGCTTTCTTT.

This chain links TRBV5-1 with TRBJ1-2, with D maybe TRBD1 (5 bases). V was clipped by 3 bases and J by 5 bases, with 17 bases between them. The length of the CDR3 is 15 residues. Germline CDR1 SGHRS, CDR2 YFSETQ. The CDR3: CASSSGDSFGYGYTF. CDR3 sequence (DNA): TGCGCCAGCAGCTCCGGGGACTCATTCGGGTATGGCTACACCTTC.

This rearrangement joins TRBV28 to TRBJ1-2, with D unclear. Germline-derived CDR1 and CDR2 are MDHEN and SYDVKM. This CDR3 is built from 12 residues. V lost 3 bases and J 2 bases, leaving 4 bases between the germline ends. CDR3 bases: TGTGCCAGCAGTTTTAGGAACTATGGCTACACCTTC. Encoded protein: CASSFRNYGYTF.

The chain carries TRBV6-5 and TRBJ1-4, with unresolved D. Trimming cost V 2 bases and J 4 bases, with 8 bases left between them. Germline-derived CDR1 and CDR2 are MNHEY and SVGAGI. The CDR3 consists of 14 residues. This CDR3 reads CASSYGQINEKLFF. The CDR3 region has the DNA TGTGCCAGCAGTTACGGGCAGATTAATGAAAAACTGTTTTTT.

The chain carries TRBV27 and TRBJ2-7; D gene unclear. The V gene lost 10 bases and the J gene lost 7 bases, with 14 bases spanning the gap. The CDR3 extends over 11 amino acids. The germline V gene encodes CDR1 MNHEY and CDR2 SMNVEV (reference sequence). In nucleotides, the CDR3 is TGTGCCACCGGTCTCGAGAGGGAGCAGTACTTC. Translating gives CATGLEREQYF.

The chain links TRBV7-8 to TRBJ2-2, with D perhaps matching TRBD1 (6 bases). Trimming stripped 1 base from V and 8 bases from J, with 14 bases between. The CDR3 has 15 amino acids. Per germline, CDR1 SGHVS and CDR2 FQNEAQ. The CDR3 DNA reads TGTGCCAGCAGCTTAGGTTTAGGGGACAAAGGGGAGCTGTTTTTT. Translated: CASSLGLGDKGELFF. Based on the CDR3 plus reference TRBV7-8 and TRBJ2-2, the full variable domain is GAGVSQSPRYKVAKRGQDVALRCDPISGHVSLFWYQQALGQGPEFLTYFQNEAQLDKSGLPSDRFFAERPEGSVSTLKIQRTQQEDSAVYLCASSLGLGDKGELFFGEGSRLTVL.